This T cell receptor (beta chain) comes out of a study of T-cell memory formation after mild COVID-19. Study outcomes and limitations: Memory cells collected pre-infection included some clones that later responded, suggesting cross-reactive memory joined. Whereas later expanders leaned CD4+, clones contracting day 15 to 85 showed a balanced CD4/CD8 makeup. Contracting clones localized mainly to CM and EM when CD4+ and mainly to EMRA when CD8+.

MiXCR was run by TCRdb on the 5' RACE reads, yielding one entry per CDR3 protein. In the table there are 85,000 to 130,000 distinct CDR3 sequences, over 15% of which are singletons. This clonotype turned up a few times. Its antigen is as yet unknown. CDR3 length equals 14 residues. Between the trimmed V and J ends, which lost 0 bases and 3 bases, there was a span of 12 bases. Germline V CDR1 and CDR2: DFQATT, SNEGSKA (reference sequence). The TCR comes from an adult woman who had mild COVID-19 (a few samples of this study predate the infection). Cell type and time point are not known. Sequences were obtained from PBMCs or a T cell subset sorted from them (not recorded which). The chain employs TRBV20-1 and TRBJ2-7; possibly TRBD1 for D (6 bases). The CDR3 is CSARDPGQFYEQYF. The CDR3 DNA reads as TGCAGTGCTAGAGACCCAGGACAGTTCTACGAGCAGTACTTC.